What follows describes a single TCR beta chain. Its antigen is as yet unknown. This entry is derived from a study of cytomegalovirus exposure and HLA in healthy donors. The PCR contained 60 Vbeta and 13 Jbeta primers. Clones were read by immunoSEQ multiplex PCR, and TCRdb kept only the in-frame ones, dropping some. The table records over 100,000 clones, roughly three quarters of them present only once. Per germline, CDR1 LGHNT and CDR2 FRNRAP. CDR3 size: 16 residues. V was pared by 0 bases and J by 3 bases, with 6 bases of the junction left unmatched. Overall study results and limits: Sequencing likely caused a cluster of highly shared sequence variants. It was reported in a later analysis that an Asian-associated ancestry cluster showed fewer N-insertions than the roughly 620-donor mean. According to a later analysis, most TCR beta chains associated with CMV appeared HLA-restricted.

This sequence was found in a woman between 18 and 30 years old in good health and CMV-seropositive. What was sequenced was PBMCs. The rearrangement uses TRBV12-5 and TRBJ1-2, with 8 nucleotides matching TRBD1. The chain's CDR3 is CASGLVRNRGDYGYTF. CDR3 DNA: TGTGCTAGTGGTTTGGTACGTAACAGGGGGGACTATGGCTACACCTTC.